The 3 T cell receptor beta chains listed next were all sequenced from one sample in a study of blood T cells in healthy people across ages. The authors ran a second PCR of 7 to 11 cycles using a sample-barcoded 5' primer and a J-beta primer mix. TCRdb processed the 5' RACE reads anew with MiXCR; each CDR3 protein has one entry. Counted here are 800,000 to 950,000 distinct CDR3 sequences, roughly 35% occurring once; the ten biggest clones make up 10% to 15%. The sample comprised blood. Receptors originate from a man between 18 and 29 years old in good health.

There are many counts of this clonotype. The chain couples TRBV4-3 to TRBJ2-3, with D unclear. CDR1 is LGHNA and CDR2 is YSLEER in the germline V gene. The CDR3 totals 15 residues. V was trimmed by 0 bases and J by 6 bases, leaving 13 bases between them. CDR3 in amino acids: CASSQEPDSRDTQYF. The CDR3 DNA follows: TGCGCCAGCAGCCAAGAGCCCGACTCAAGGGATACGCAGTATTTT.

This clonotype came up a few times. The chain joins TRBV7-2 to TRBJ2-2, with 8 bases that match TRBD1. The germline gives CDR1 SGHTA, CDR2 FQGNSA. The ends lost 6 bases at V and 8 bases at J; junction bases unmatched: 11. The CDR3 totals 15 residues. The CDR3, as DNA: TGTGCCAGCAGTGAGCAGGGGGCAACCCGAGGGGAGCTGTTTTTT. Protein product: CASSEQGATRGELFF.

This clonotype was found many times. The CDR3 region is CASSPPGKPYEQYF. The DNA of the CDR3 is TGTGCCAGCAGCCCTCCGGGAAAGCCCTACGAGCAGTACTTC. The rearrangement uses TRBV12-3 or TRBV12-4 and TRBJ2-7, with D possibly TRBD2 on 5 matching bases. The CDR3 contains 14 residues. V shed 6 bases and J shed 2 bases, with 14 bases lying between them.